This T cell receptor (beta chain) comes out of a study of cytomegalovirus exposure and HLA in healthy donors. V dropped 3 bases and J dropped 3; count of bases not matched to a gene: 6. CDR1 is KGHSH and CDR2 is LQKENI in the germline V gene. The CDR3 is 16 amino acids. The PCR contained 60 Vbeta and 13 Jbeta primers. Produced via immunoSEQ multiplex PCR; TCRdb's table is partial and in-frame only. This sample contains some 110,000 clones. This TCR derives from a man aged 40-55 years in good health and CMV-seropositive. The sample was PBMCs. This rearrangement joins TRBV18 to TRBJ2-3, with 10 bases identical to TRBD2. In DNA, the CDR3 is TGTGCCAGCTCACCCGAAGCGGGAGGGAATACAGATACGCAGTATTTT. Its protein is CASSPEAGGNTDTQYF.